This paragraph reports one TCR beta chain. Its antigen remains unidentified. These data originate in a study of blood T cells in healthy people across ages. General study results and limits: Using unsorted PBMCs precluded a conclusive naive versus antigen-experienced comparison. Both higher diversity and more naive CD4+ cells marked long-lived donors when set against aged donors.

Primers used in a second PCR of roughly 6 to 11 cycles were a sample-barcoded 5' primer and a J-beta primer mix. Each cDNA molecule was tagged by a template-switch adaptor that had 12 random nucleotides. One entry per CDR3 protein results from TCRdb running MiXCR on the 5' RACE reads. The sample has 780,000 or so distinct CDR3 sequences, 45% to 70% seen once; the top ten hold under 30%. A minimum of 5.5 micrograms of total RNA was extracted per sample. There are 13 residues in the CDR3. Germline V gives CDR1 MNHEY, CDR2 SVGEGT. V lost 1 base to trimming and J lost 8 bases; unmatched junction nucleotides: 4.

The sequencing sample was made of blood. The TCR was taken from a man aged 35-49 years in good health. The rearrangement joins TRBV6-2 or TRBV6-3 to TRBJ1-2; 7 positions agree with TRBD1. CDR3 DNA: TGTGCCAGCAGTTACTGGGACAGTGGCGGCTACACCTTC. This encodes CASSYWDSGGYTF.